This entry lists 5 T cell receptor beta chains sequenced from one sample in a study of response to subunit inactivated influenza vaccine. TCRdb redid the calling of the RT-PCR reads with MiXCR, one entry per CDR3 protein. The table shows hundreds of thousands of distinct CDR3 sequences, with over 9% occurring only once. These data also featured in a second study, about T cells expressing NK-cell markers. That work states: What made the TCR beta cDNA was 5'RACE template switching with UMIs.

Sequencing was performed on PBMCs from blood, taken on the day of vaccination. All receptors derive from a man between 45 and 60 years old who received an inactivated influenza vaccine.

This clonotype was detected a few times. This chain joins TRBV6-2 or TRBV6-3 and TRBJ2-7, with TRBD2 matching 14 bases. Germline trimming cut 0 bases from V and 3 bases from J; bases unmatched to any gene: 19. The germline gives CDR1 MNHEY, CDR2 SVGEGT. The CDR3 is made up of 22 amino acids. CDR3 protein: CASSYSFTPVEGTSGGIYEQYF. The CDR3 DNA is TGTGCCAGCAGTTACTCTTTCACGCCTGTGGAGGGGACTAGCGGGGGAATCTACGAGCAGTACTTC.

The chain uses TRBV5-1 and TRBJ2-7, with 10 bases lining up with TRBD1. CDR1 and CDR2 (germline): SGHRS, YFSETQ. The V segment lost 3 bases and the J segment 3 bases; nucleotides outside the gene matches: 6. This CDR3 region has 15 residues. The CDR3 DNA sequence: TGCGCCAGCAGCTCGCCGGGACAGGGGCTCTACGAGCAGTACTTC. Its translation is CASSSPGQGLYEQYF.

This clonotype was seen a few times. CDR3 protein: CASSQEQANTEAFF. The DNA of the CDR3 is TGCGCCAGCAGCCAAGAACAGGCGAACACTGAAGCTTTCTTT. This chain links TRBV4-3 with TRBJ1-1; tentative D call: TRBD1 (5 bases). V dropped 0 bases and J dropped 1 base, with 6 bases sitting between them. Germline V lookup: CDR1 LGHNA, CDR2 YSLEER. The CDR3 length is 14 residues.

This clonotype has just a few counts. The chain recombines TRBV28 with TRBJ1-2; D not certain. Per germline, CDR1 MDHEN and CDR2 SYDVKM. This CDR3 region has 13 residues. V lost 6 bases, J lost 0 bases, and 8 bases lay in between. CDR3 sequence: CASRIDANYGYTF. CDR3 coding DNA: TGTGCCAGCAGAATTGACGCTAACTATGGCTACACCTTC.

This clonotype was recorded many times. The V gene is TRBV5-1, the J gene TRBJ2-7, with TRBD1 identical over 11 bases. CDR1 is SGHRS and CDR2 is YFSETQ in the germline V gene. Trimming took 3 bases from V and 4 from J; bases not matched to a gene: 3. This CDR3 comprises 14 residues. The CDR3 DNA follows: TGCGCCAGCAGCTCGGGACAGGGGGATTACGAGCAGTACTTC. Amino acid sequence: CASSSGQGDYEQYF.